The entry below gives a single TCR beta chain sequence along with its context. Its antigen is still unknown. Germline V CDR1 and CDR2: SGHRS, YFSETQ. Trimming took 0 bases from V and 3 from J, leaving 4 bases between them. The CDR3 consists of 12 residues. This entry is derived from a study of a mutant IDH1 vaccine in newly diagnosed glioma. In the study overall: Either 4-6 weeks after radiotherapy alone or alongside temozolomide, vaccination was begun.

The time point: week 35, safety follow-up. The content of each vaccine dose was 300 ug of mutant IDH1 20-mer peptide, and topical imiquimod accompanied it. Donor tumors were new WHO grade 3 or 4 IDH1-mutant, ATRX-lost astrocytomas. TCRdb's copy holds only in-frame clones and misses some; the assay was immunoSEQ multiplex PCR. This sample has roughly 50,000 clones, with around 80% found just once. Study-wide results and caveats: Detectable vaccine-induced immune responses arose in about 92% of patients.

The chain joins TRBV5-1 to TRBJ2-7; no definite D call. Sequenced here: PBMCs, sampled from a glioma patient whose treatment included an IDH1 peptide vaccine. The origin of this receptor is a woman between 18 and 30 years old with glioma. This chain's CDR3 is CASSLDHYEQYF. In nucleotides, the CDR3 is TGCGCCAGCAGCTTGGACCACTACGAGCAGTACTTC.